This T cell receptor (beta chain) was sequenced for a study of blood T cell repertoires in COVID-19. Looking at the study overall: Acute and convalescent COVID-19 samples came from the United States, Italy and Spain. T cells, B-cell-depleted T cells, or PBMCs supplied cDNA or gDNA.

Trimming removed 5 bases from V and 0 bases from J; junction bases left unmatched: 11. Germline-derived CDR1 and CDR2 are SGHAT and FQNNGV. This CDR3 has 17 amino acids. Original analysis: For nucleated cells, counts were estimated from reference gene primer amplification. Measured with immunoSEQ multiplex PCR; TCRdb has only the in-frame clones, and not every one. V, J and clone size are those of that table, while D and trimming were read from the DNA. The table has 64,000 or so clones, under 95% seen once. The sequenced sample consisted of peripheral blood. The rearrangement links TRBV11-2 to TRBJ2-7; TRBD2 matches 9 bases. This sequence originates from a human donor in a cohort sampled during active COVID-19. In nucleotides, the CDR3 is TGTGCCAGCAGCCGGTCCCCCGGTAGCGGGAGCTCCTACGAGCAGTACTTC. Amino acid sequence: CASSRSPGSGSSYEQYF.